What follows is one T cell receptor (beta chain) and its context. In the authors' workflow: Estimation of nucleated cell counts was performed using reference gene primer amplification. Measured with immunoSEQ multiplex PCR; TCRdb has only the in-frame clones, and not every one. V, J and clone size reflect that table, while D and trimming were determined from the DNA. The table records about 200,000 clones, around nine tenths of them present only once. The sample originates from a study of blood T cell repertoires in COVID-19. The overall study: The origin of the acute and convalescent COVID-19 samples was the United States, Italy and Spain. PBMCs, B-cell-depleted T cells, or T cells provided the cDNA or gDNA that made up the material.

Per germline, CDR1 LNHDA and CDR2 SQIVND (reference sequence). The V end lost 8 bases, the J end lost 6 bases, and 11 bases lay between the germline ends. The CDR3 totals 13 residues. The rearrangement links TRBV19 to TRBJ2-6; TRBD1 might be the D (6 bases). The sequence came from a man aged 18 to 29 with active or convalescent COVID-19. Sequenced sample: peripheral blood. CDR3 in amino acids: CASAQGLANVLTF. CDR3 sequence (DNA): TGTGCCAGTGCACAGGGTCTGGCCAACGTCCTGACTTTC.